The clone carrying this TCR beta chain was observed many times. The antigen remains undetermined. This record comes from a study of T cells after yellow fever vaccination. Germline V gene lookup returns CDR1 SGHTA and CDR2 FQGNSA. This CDR3 has 15 residues. V was clipped by 5 bases and J by 0 bases, with 11 bases between them. The study, taken as a whole, reports: The bulk population could contribute abundant contaminating clonotypes to FACS-sorted repertoires.

Template switching with 5'RACE generated the TCR cDNA and added a universal primer site and UMIs. TCRdb ran MiXCR on the 5' RACE reads and lists one entry per CDR3 protein. This sample carries over 250,000 distinct CDR3 sequences, about 5.2% of them seen once, and the ten largest clones take roughly 3.3%. This chain joins TRBV7-2 and TRBJ1-5; a weak D match, TRBD1 (5 bases). The sample here was CD4+ T cells sorted from PBMCs, taken on the day of the yellow fever booster vaccination. The clonotype was recovered from a man aged 18 to 30 who received the YFV17D yellow fever vaccine. CDR3 loop: CASSLGVYSNQPQHF. The DNA for the CDR3 is TGTGCCAGCAGCCTGGGGGTATATAGCAATCAGCCCCAGCATTTT.